This T cell receptor beta chain was identified in a study of T cell repertoires in cytomegalovirus infection. About the study: Well-studied HLA-B-restricted CMV epitopes were used in the study alongside recently identified HLA-C-restricted ones.

The CDR3 is 18 amino acids. Germline assignment: CDR1 SGDLS and CDR2 YYNGEE. V shed 2 bases and J 0 bases; nucleotides not matched to a gene: 13. This clonotype has a handful of counts. The antigen remains undetermined. TCRdb independently ran MiXCR on the reads; one entry per CDR3 protein. The sample has about 770,000 distinct CDR3 sequences, about 29% seen once. Study-wide points: Summed frequency of shared TCR beta families picked out CMV carriers who also had the relevant HLA.

Material: cultured CD8+ T cells from PBMCs, obtained from culture after CMV antigen stimulation. V gene TRBV9 combines with J gene TRBJ1-2, with 7 positions matching TRBD1. The receptor's source is a human donor in good health (CMV status not recorded). Some clones in this sample may be carry-over from other donors' samples. In DNA, the CDR3 is TGTGCCAGCAGCGTGACGACAGGGAAGATTGTCCCTAACTATGGCTACACCTTC. Its translation: CASSVTTGKIVPNYGYTF.